The TCR beta chain under discussion was sequenced for a study of shared clonotypes between healthy human individuals. As for the study in general: Each donor's CD8 memory used one plate, CD8 naive two, each CD4 subset three. Study observations and caveats: The represented genetic and exposure-history diversity was limited by the small number of donors. Naive subsets tended to show greater estimated richness than memory subsets. At large depth, rarefaction still showed sorted-subset sequencing to be incomplete.

Repertoires were generated with immunoSEQ multiplex PCR, while TCRdb's copy carries only in-frame clones and drops some. Of about 1 million clones in the sample, 75% to 85% were seen once. The germline V gene has CDR1 SGHNT and CDR2 YYREEE (reference sequence). The CDR3 is made up of 17 amino acids. Trimming took 4 bases from V and 5 from J; bases not matched to a gene: 13. With respect to this clone: Its antigen is unidentified.

This sequence was found in a man younger than 30 in good health. Some clones in this sample may be carry-over from other donors' samples. This rearrangement joins TRBV5-4 to TRBJ2-5; the match to TRBD2 covers 11 bases. The specimen was memory CD4+ T cells from PBMCs. The subset was: CD45RA-negative fraction. In nucleotides, the CDR3 is TGTGCCAGCAGCCCACCGGGACTAGCGGTCCGAGGGGAGACCCAGTACTTC. This translates into CASSPPGLAVRGETQYF.